The 30 T cell receptor beta chains given below trace back to one sample, sequenced in a study of Ad26.COV2.S vaccination and SARS-CoV-2 variants. Treatment of the sample: 15 to 20 received Ad26.COV2.S at low or high dose, single or two shots; several received placebo; per-sample allocation not given. Samples came from day 63 after the first vaccine or placebo injection. Assay: immunoSEQ multiplex PCR; the TCRdb copy retains only in-frame clones and omits some. The table has some 340,000 clones, about 85% seen once. This specimen consisted of peripheral blood, obtained in a trial of Ad26.COV2.S vaccine versus placebo. These receptors were collected from a person between 18 and 59 years old who received the Ad26.COV2.S COVID-19 vaccine or a placebo.

The chain uses TRBV6-6 and TRBJ2-1; D not resolved. Between the trimmed V and J ends, which lost 5 bases and 5 bases, there was a span of 4 bases. The germline CDR1 and CDR2 sequences are MNHNY and SVGAGI (reference sequence). The CDR3 has 11 residues. The CDR3 DNA follows: TGTGCCAGCAGTCGTAACAATGAGCAGTTCTTC. It codes for CASSRNNEQFF.

This clone was observed a few times. This chain uses TRBV28 with TRBJ1-4, with 9 bases matching TRBD1. CDR1 is MDHEN, CDR2 SYDVKM, per germline. J gave up 15 bases and V 4 bases, and 18 bases lay outside the gene matches. The CDR3 sequence is 16 residues long. CDR3 nucleotide sequence: TGTGCCAGCAGTTCCTCCACGGGACAGGGTCTAAGTGCGGTGTTTTTT. Protein sequence: CASSSSTGQGLSAVFF.

The rearrangement joins TRBV3-1 (or the pseudogene TRBV3-2) to TRBJ2-1, with D perhaps given as TRBD1 or TRBD2 (5 bases each). The CDR3 contains 12 residues. CDR1 is LGHDT and CDR2 is YNNKEL in the germline V gene (reference sequence). V lost 5 bases to trimming and J lost 10 bases, with 12 bases between them. The CDR3 protein is CASSSRDLEQFF. CDR3 DNA: TGTGCCAGCAGCAGCCGGGACCTAGAGCAGTTCTTC.

This chain links TRBV10-1 with TRBJ2-7; no definite D call. Germline V CDR1 and CDR2: WNHNN, SYGVQD (reference sequence). CDR3 size: 12 residues. Trimming stripped 5 bases from V and 5 bases from J, with 10 bases between. The chain's CDR3 is CASSPPTHEQYF. As DNA, the CDR3 is TGCGCCAGCAGTCCCCCGACCCACGAGCAGTACTTC.

This chain connects TRBV10-2 to TRBJ1-1; 7 bases match TRBD1. Germline lookup yields CDR1 WSHSY and CDR2 SAAADI. The ends lost 6 bases at V and 4 bases at J; junction bases unmatched: 5. CDR3 size: 13 residues. The chain's CDR3 is CASRAQGTTEAFF. The CDR3 region has the DNA TGCGCCAGCAGGGCACAGGGGACCACTGAAGCTTTCTTT.

The V and J genes are TRBV5-6 and TRBJ1-2, with a possible D match to TRBD1 (6 bases). The germline V and J ends were trimmed by 4 bases and 4 bases, with 20 bases remaining between them. CDR1 and CDR2 from the germline V gene are SGHDT and YYEEEE. The CDR3 sequence is 16 residues long. CDR3 sequence: CASSIQGNRVLYGYTF. For the CDR3, the DNA is TGTGCCAGCAGCATCCAAGGTAACAGGGTTCTCTATGGCTACACCTTC.

This clone was picked up a small number of times. The J gene is TRBJ1-2, the V gene TRBV19; TRBD1 is a possible D gene (5 bases). V was clipped by 6 bases and J by 0 bases, with 23 bases between them. The CDR3 covers 18 residues. Germline V lookup: CDR1 LNHDA, CDR2 SQIVND (reference sequence). The CDR3 here is CASSRLGGSSRPNYGYTF. CDR3 sequence (DNA): TGTGCCAGTAGCAGACTTGGGGGATCGAGTAGGCCTAACTATGGCTACACCTTC.

The chain links TRBV11-2 to TRBJ2-3; D is unclear. The CDR3 consists of 14 residues. Germline assignment: CDR1 SGHAT and CDR2 FQNNGV. V lost 1 base and J lost 4, with 9 bases in between. CDR3 sequence reads: CASSLVSRPDTQYF. The CDR3 DNA sequence: TGTGCCAGCAGCTTAGTTAGCCGCCCAGATACGCAGTATTTT.

The chain combines TRBV18 with TRBJ1-5; perhaps TRBD1 as D (6 bases). The V end lost 0 bases, the J end lost 0 bases, and 15 bases lay between the germline ends. This CDR3 contains 18 residues. Germline values: CDR1 KGHSH, CDR2 LQKENI. Written as DNA, the CDR3 is TGTGCCAGCTCACCACCGGTAGGCAGGGGTGGTAGCAATCAGCCCCAGCATTTT. Its translation: CASSPPVGRGGSNQPQHF. The full variable domain, completed using reference TRBV18 and TRBJ1-5, is NAGVMQNPRHLVRRRGQEARLRCSPMKGHSHVYWYRQLPEEGLKFMVYLQKENIIDESGMPKERFSAEFPKEGPSILRIQQVVRGDSAAYFCASSPPVGRGGSNQPQHFGDGTRLSIL.

This clone has at least ten counts. This chain uses TRBV9 with TRBJ2-7, with a tentative D call TRBD1 (6 bases). Germline V lookup: CDR1 SGDLS, CDR2 YYNGEE. The CDR3 runs to 14 residues. Trimming removed 0 bases from V and 6 bases from J, with 13 bases in between. DNA for the CDR3: TGTGCCAGCAGCGTAGGACAACAGGGCGTCGAGCAGTACTTC. Protein product: CASSVGQQGVEQYF. Supplemented by reference TRBV9 and TRBJ2-7, the full variable domain reads DSGVTQTPKHLITATGQRVTLRCSPRSGDLSVYWYQQSLDQGLQFLIQYYNGEERAKGNILERFSAQQFPDLHSELNLSSLELGDSALYFCASSVGQQGVEQYFGPGTRLTVT.

The CDR3 sequence is CASSLFLAGAQTGELFF. CDR3 nucleotides: TGTGCCAGCAGCTTATTCCTAGCGGGGGCCCAAACCGGGGAGCTGTTTTTT. This chain uses TRBV7-8 with TRBJ2-2; TRBD2 matches at 10 bases. In germline, CDR1 is SGHVS, CDR2 FQNEAQ. This CDR3 has 17 residues. The V segment lost 2 bases and the J segment 5 bases; nucleotides outside the gene matches: 8.

CDR3: CASSLEVIAGGEAFF. CDR3 nucleotides: TGTGCCAGCAGCTTAGAGGTAATCGCGGGCGGTGAAGCTTTCTTT. The chain couples TRBV7-9 to TRBJ1-1; no clear D gene. With 1 base removed from V and 7 bases from J, the gap between germline ends came to 16 bases. This CDR3 is 15 amino acids long. Per germline, CDR1 SEHNR and CDR2 FQNEAQ (reference sequence).

The chain links TRBV7-9 to TRBJ2-3; a possible D gene is TRBD2 (7 bases). V was clipped by 6 bases and J by 5 bases, with 24 bases between them. The CDR3 spans 17 residues. Germline CDR1 SEHNR, CDR2 FQNEAQ (reference sequence). Written as DNA, the CDR3 is TGTGCCAGCAGAACCCCTCGCAAAGGGGGGGCAAGAGATACGCAGTATTTT. This codes for CASRTPRKGGARDTQYF.

The rearrangement links TRBV4-2 to TRBJ2-3, with 13 bases matching TRBD2. The CDR3 extends over 20 amino acids. Germline CDR1 LGHNA, CDR2 YNFKEQ. With V trimmed by 4 bases and J by 0 bases, 13 bases remained unmatched. The CDR3 loop is CASSPYRRTSGGASTDTQYF. CDR3 in DNA: TGTGCCAGCAGCCCATACCGCCGGACTAGCGGGGGAGCTAGCACAGATACGCAGTATTTT.

The chain has TRBV6-1 and TRBJ1-1; TRBD1 is a possible D gene (5 bases). Trimming shortened V by 3 bases and J by 1 base, and 12 bases separated the two germline ends. The CDR3 contains 15 residues. In germline, CDR1 is MNHNS, CDR2 SASEGT. The DNA for the CDR3 is TGTGCCAGCAGTGACCCCCTTAGGGGGAACACTGAAGCTTTCTTT. It encodes CASSDPLRGNTEAFF.

CDR3 nucleotide sequence: TGTGCCAGCAGCGGCTCGGGACTAGTCCGAGAGACCCAGTACTTC. Protein product: CASSGSGLVRETQYF. This chain joins TRBV9 and TRBJ2-5; TRBD2 matches at 8 bases. The junction had 8 bases not matched to a gene; V was cut back by 3 bases and J by 4 bases. The CDR3 runs 15 residues. Germline V gene data show CDR1 as SGDLS and CDR2 as YYNGEE.

The chain couples TRBV24-1 to TRBJ2-1; possibly TRBD1 for D (6 bases). Germline V CDR1 and CDR2: KGHDR, SFDVKD. V lost 4 bases, J lost 6 bases, and 21 bases lay in between. This CDR3 region has 17 residues. CDR3 coding DNA: TGTGCCACCAGTGAAGCGACAGGCTCCCCCCTGGGCAATGAGCAGTTCTTC. Translated: CATSEATGSPLGNEQFF.

The chain recombines TRBV28 with TRBJ2-1; 7 nucleotides agree with TRBD2. CDR3 size: 15 residues. After removal of 7 bases from V and 2 bases from J, the junction contained 8 bases not matched to a gene. Germline lookup yields CDR1 MDHEN and CDR2 SYDVKM. In nucleotides, the CDR3 is TGTGCCAGCACCCTTGGCGGGGGTCCCTACAATGAGCAGTTCTTC. This sequence encodes CASTLGGGPYNEQFF.

This clone appeared many times. The chain has TRBV11-3 and TRBJ2-7; 8 bases map to TRBD1. V gave up 0 bases and J gave up 5 bases; unmatched junction bases: 9. Germline loops: CDR1 SGHNT, CDR2 YENEEA. The CDR3 contains 16 residues. The CDR3 sequence: CASSLDHETGVDEQYF. The CDR3, as DNA: TGTGCCAGCAGCTTAGATCATGAGACAGGGGTGGACGAGCAGTACTTC.

This clone has only a few counts. V is TRBV7-3 and J is TRBJ2-2; D unclear. CDR3 size: 13 residues. Trimming pared 4 bases from V and 6 bases from J, leaving 9 bases between. Germline values: CDR1 SGHTA, CDR2 FQGTGA. DNA for the CDR3: TGTGCCAGCAGCTCGGTGGCCTCCGGGGAGCTGTTTTTT. Protein: CASSSVASGELFF.

The chain is built from TRBV2 and TRBJ1-6; no reliable D call. V lost 1 base and J lost 9, with 13 bases in between. The CDR3 is 15 residues long. Germline V gene lookup returns CDR1 SNHLY and CDR2 FYNNEI. CDR3 amino acids: CASSEGVGPFSPLHF. The CDR3 nucleotides read TGTGCCAGCAGTGAAGGGGTGGGTCCTTTTTCACCCCTCCACTTT.

The chain couples TRBV7-9 to TRBJ1-1, with a weak D call TRBD1 (5 bases). The V end was cut by 3 bases, the J end by 3 bases, with 11 bases between. The CDR3 is made up of 14 amino acids. Germline CDR1 reads SEHNR; CDR2 reads FQNEAQ (reference sequence). In nucleotides, the CDR3 is TGTGCCAGCAGCTTTCGGGGCAGTGACACTGAAGCTTTCTTT. This encodes CASSFRGSDTEAFF.

The rearrangement links TRBV14 to TRBJ2-5; TRBD2 is a possible D gene (7 bases). The CDR3 is 16 amino acids. Trimming left V 4 bases short and J 5 bases short, with 20 bases between. From germline, CDR1 is SGHDN and CDR2 FVKESK. The CDR3 DNA follows: TGTGCCAGCAGCCCTTTGGGGGGGCTTGGTAGGGAGACCCAGTACTTC. This encodes CASSPLGGLGRETQYF.

In regard to this clone: In the same sample, other DNA sequences code for this CDR3. The V call is TRBV2, the J call TRBJ1-1; the D is unclear. The V gene lost 6 bases and the J gene lost 5 bases, with 7 bases spanning the gap. CDR3 size: 11 residues. The germline CDR1 and CDR2 sequences are SNHLY and FYNNEI. CDR3 sequence reads: CASRTGTEAFF. CDR3 bases: TGTGCCAGCAGAACGGGGACTGAAGCTTTCTTT.

V usage is TRBV3-1 (or the pseudogene TRBV3-2) and J usage is TRBJ2-1; tentative D call: TRBD1 (6 bases). CDR3 length equals 12 residues. V gave up 5 bases and J gave up 15 bases, with 17 bases separating them. CDR1 is LGHDT and CDR2 is YNNKEL in the germline V gene (reference sequence). The CDR3 DNA reads as TGTGCCAGCAGCGGTGAAACAGGGTTGGGGTTCTTC. It is translated as CASSGETGLGFF.

The chain has TRBV9 and TRBJ2-5, with 11 bases that match TRBD1. With 3 bases clipped from V and 5 bases from J, the junction kept 6 bases outside the gene matches. The CDR3 is 15 residues long. Germline V lookup: CDR1 SGDLS, CDR2 YYNGEE. In DNA, the CDR3 is TGTGCCAGCAGCGGTTGGACAGGGGGCGAGGAGACCCAGTACTTC. Translation: CASSGWTGGEETQYF. The variable domain in full, with the rest retrieved from reference TRBV9 and TRBJ2-5, is DSGVTQTPKHLITATGQRVTLRCSPRSGDLSVYWYQQSLDQGLQFLIQYYNGEERAKGNILERFSAQQFPDLHSELNLSSLELGDSALYFCASSGWTGGEETQYFGPGTRLLVL.

The CDR3 sequence is CASSVDGLSYNEQFF. Here the CDR3 DNA reads TGTGCCAGCTCAGTGGACGGACTGTCCTACAATGAGCAGTTCTTC. The chain couples TRBV18 to TRBJ2-1; a possible D gene is TRBD2 (5 bases). The germline V gene has CDR1 KGHSH and CDR2 LQKENI. Between the trimmed V and J ends, which lost 5 bases and 1 base, there was a span of 12 bases. This CDR3 is built from 15 residues.

This chain connects TRBV5-4 to TRBJ1-4; D may be TRBD1 (5 bases). Trimming stripped 4 bases from V and 5 bases from J, with 12 bases between. From germline, CDR1 is SGHNT and CDR2 YYREEE (reference sequence). CDR3 length equals 14 residues. The CDR3 DNA follows: TGTGCCAGCAGCATTGGGACCTCCAATGAAAAACTGTTTTTT. It encodes CASSIGTSNEKLFF. The whole variable domain, filled in from reference TRBV5-4 and TRBJ1-4, reads ETGVTQSPTHLIKTRGQQVTLRCSSQSGHNTVSWYQQALGQGPQFIFQYYREEENGRGNFPPRFSGLQFPNYSSELNVNALELDDSALYLCASSIGTSNEKLFFGSGTQLSVL.

V and J are TRBV2 and TRBJ2-3; 11 nucleotides agree with TRBD1. With V trimmed by 8 bases and J by 1 base, 11 bases remained unmatched. This CDR3 region has 17 residues. Germline loops: CDR1 SNHLY, CDR2 FYNNEI. The CDR3 sequence: CASSGTGGRPRTDTQYF. Written as DNA, the CDR3 is TGTGCCAGCTCCGGGACAGGGGGGCGTCCCCGCACAGATACGCAGTATTTT.

This rearrangement joins TRBV6-5 to TRBJ1-2, with a weak D call TRBD1 (6 bases). The V gene lost 2 bases and the J gene lost 1 base, with 14 bases spanning the gap. The germline CDR1 and CDR2 sequences are MNHEY and SVGAGI. The CDR3 length is 16 residues. CDR3 in amino acids: CASSYATGSYNYGYTF. The CDR3 nucleotides read TGTGCCAGCAGTTACGCGACAGGATCCTATAACTATGGCTACACCTTC.